This TCR beta chain was identified in a study of T cell clonotyping in hematopoietic cell transplantation. After removal of 6 bases from V and 2 bases from J, the junction contained 7 bases not matched to a gene. Germline V lookup: CDR1 MNHNY, CDR2 SVGAGI (reference sequence). This CDR3 spans 14 amino acids. With regard to this clone: The target antigen is unknown.

The protocol was immunoSEQ multiplex PCR, while the TCRdb copy is restricted to in-frame clones and leaves out a portion. The table includes about 36,000 clones, 75% to 90% detected once. Study-wide points: Few recipient clonotypes overlapped donors; over 95% were de novo at given depth. CD4 and CD8 repertoire contributions could not be separated without sorting. After transplant, recipient diversity fell while pathologically expanded clonotypes grew through day 180.

This receptor was taken from a woman aged 40 to 50 in good health. Some clones in this sample may be carry-over from other donors' samples. The genes are TRBV6-6 and TRBJ2-7; 7 bases are shared with TRBD1. Sequencing was performed on peripheral blood mononuclear cells. CDR3 DNA: TGTGCCAGCAGACCCCGGGACAGAGCCTACGAGCAGTACTTC. It translates to CASRPRDRAYEQYF.